Here is one T cell receptor beta chain with its context. This clonotype was seen a few times. Its antigen remains undetermined. Base qualities are not provided; no much larger clone lies one nucleotide away. These data belong to a study of T-cell memory formation after mild COVID-19 (dated by TCRdb to the early 2020s). Regarding the study in general: TCR sequence clusters from the two donors were found to be largely donor specific. T-cell clones expanding and contracting after mild COVID-19 in a couple of donors were tracked by longitudinal TCRalpha and TCRbeta repertoire sequencing. The cohort comprised two young, previously healthy adult volunteers, one female and one male. Findings and caveats that apply to the study as a whole: Some responding clones were found in pre-infection memory, which suggests that pre-existing cross-reactive memory T cells took part in the SARS-CoV-2 response. The study covered only a couple of mild cases, and larger cohorts including severe cases with pre-infection samples were considered necessary. Contracting CD4+ clones turned up mainly in the CM and EM memory subsets, whereas EMRA was where CD8+ clones were enriched. Balanced CD4/CD8 phenotypes were observed for clones contracting from day 15 to 85, whereas a bias towards CD4+ was observed for a second wave of clones expanding from day 15 to 37. The second-wave clones that peaked on day 37 were not confirmed to be SARS-CoV-2 specific.

Ficoll-Paque density gradient centrifugation was used to isolate PBMCs. TCRdb lists the instrument as Illumina NovaSeq 6000. TCRalpha and TCRbeta cDNA libraries were built by 5'RACE with constant-segment primers, adding sample barcodes and unique molecular identifiers. Trizol reagent was used to extract RNA from every sample. The libraries were amplified in two PCR steps, and the second step added a second sample barcode and Illumina TruSeq adapters. Sequencing of the libraries was done on an Illumina NovaSeq, producing 2 x 150 bp paired-end reads. In the authors' own workflow: With migec v1.2.7, reads were demultiplexed and then collapsed into UMI-guided consensus sequences. Using mixcr v2.1.11, the UMI consensuses were aligned to TRA and TRB V and J templates and assembled into clonotypes. Expanded or contracted clonotypes were those called significant by both edgeR and NoisET, with noise models trained on biological replicates. For edgeR calls, the cutoffs were a false discovery rate-adjusted p below 0.01 and a log2 fold-change threshold of 1. As an exploratory analysis of dynamics, PCA with hierarchical clustering was applied to max-normalized trajectories of the 1000 most abundant clonotypes. Each responding clone was given a CD4 or CD8 phenotype based on the CD4+ and CD8+ repertoires, which had been sequenced separately. The public reads were reprocessed in TCRdb via fastp at Q25 and MiXCR, keeping in-frame beta chains. Identical CDR3 proteins give one entry, which carries the most common genes and DNA. The V and J calls here are based on TCRdb, not the publication. The sample table lists almost 35,000 distinct CDR3 sequences, around 7.7% of them with a count of one. The top ten hold approximately 29% of the sample.

Between the V and J ends, shortened by 2 bases and 0 bases respectively, the junction contains 2 bases. CDR1 and CDR2 are drawn from the germline V gene: SGHDN, FVKESK. The CDR3 measures 12 amino acids from cysteine to phenylalanine. Here the CDR3 DNA is all that survives: 36 bases in frame from base 1. The TCR originated in a young man who had mild COVID-19 (a few samples of this study predate the infection). The sample titles of this study are shuffled in the database, so cell type and time point are left out; the donor was told from shared clones. The specimen sequenced was PBMCs or a T cell subset sorted from them (not recorded which). The chain uses TRBV14 and TRBJ2-7, with the D gene not confidently named. CDR3 region: CASSQSSYEQYF. The DNA reads TGTGCCAGCAGCCAAAGCTCCTACGAGCAGTACTTC.